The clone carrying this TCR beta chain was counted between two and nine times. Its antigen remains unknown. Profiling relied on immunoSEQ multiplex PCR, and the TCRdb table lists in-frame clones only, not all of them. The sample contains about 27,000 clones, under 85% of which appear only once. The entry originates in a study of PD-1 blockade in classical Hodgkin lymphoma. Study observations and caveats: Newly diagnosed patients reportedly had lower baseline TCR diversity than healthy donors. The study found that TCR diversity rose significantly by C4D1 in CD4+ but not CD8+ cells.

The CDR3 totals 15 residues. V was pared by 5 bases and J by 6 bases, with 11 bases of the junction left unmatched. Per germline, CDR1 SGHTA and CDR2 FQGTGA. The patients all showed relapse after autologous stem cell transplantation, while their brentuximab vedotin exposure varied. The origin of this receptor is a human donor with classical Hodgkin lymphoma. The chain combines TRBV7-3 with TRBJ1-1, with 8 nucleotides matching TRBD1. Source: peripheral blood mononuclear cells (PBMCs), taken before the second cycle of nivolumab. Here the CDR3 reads CASSPRQGTIAEAFF. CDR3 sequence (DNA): TGTGCCAGCAGCCCCCGACAGGGGACGATCGCTGAAGCTTTCTTT.